This TCR beta chain was obtained from a study of blood T cell repertoires in COVID-19. Across the whole study: COVID-19 samples, acute and convalescent, were from the United States, Italy and Spain. In each case, the material was cDNA or gDNA derived from T cells, B-cell-depleted T cells, or PBMCs.

Authors' processing steps: Amplification of reference gene primers was used by the study to estimate nucleated cell counts. Method: immunoSEQ multiplex PCR; TCRdb's copy keeps in-frame clones and lacks some. V and J calls and clone size are copied from that table; D and trimming were computed from the DNA. Seen here are about 150,000 clones, approximately 83% observed once, and the top ten hold about 29%. This clonotype was sampled from a woman aged 55-69 years with acute or convalescent COVID-19. The specimen was peripheral blood.

The CDR3 sequence is CASSPSVQETQYF. The CDR3 DNA reads TGTGCCAGCTCACCTAGCGTCCAAGAGACCCAGTACTTC. This chain links TRBV18 with TRBJ2-5, with a possible D match to TRBD2 (5 bases). Germline assignment: CDR1 KGHSH and CDR2 LQKENI. The ends were cut back, 3 bases at V and 1 base at J, with 6 bases in the middle. The CDR3 extends over 13 amino acids. Combining the CDR3 with reference TRBV18 and TRBJ2-5 gives the whole variable domain NAGVMQNPRHLVRRRGQEARLRCSPMKGHSHVYWYRQLPEEGLKFMVYLQKENIIDESGMPKERFSAEFPKEGPSILRIQQVVRGDSAAYFCASSPSVQETQYFGPGTRLLVL.